This T cell receptor (beta chain) was identified during a study of CD8+CD57+ T cells in acquired aplastic anemia. In the study overall: Sorted CD4+ and CD8+ cell DNA averaged roughly 3 ug. General study findings and limits: The same twenty-nine CD8+ CDR3 sequences occurred in patients and in controls.

This clonotype appeared a few times. Its antigen is unknown. This CDR3 is built from 14 residues. The germline V gene has CDR1 SGHTS and CDR2 YDEGEE. Trimming removed 4 bases from V and 8 bases from J, with 18 bases in between. TCR beta VDJ and CDR3 profiling used genomic DNA as template. TCRdb passed the reads through MiXCR, listing each CDR3 protein once. There are roughly 150,000 distinct CDR3 sequences in the sample; around half occur only once, and 2.5% to 3% lies in the top ten. By flow cytometry, patients selected for sequencing had shown an expansion of CD8+CD57+ cells. Each patient had severe acquired aplastic anemia. The blood sampling took place in patients who had so far received no therapy.

Sequences were obtained from sorted CD4+, CD8+, or CD8+CD57+ T cells (not recorded which) from PBMCs. The rearrangement joins TRBV5-8 to TRBJ1-1; TRBD1 is a possible D gene (6 bases). The receptor was isolated from a human donor with aplastic anemia. CDR3 region: CASSGTGGALEAFF. CDR3 DNA: TGTGCCAGCAGCGGAACGGGGGGGGCCCTCGAAGCTTTCTTT.